These 30 T cell receptor beta chains were sequenced from one sample in a study of T cell repertoires in cytomegalovirus infection (dated by TCRdb to about 2019). Instrument on record: Illumina HiSeq 1500. TCRdb redid the processing of the public reads, applying fastp at Q25 and MiXCR, and retained in-frame beta chains. Identical CDR3 proteins give one entry, which carries the most common genes and DNA. In this sample the table shows under 850,000 distinct CDR3 sequences, 35% of which occur a single time. The ten largest clones add up to about 2.8% of the sample. Input material: PBMCs. Receptors originate from a human donor in good health (CMV status not recorded). Some clones in this sample may be carry-over from other donors' samples.

About this clonotype itself: It may be a read error: a sequence one base away is much more abundant. The chain has TRBV12-3 or TRBV12-4 and TRBJ2-6, with 7 bases identical to TRBD1. Unmatched junction bases numbered 5, after V lost 3 bases and J lost 0 bases. This CDR3 is built from 17 residues. CDR3 coding DNA: TGTGCCAGCAGTTTGGTACAGGGGTTCTCTGGGGCCAACGTCCTGACTTTC. It specifies CASSLVQGFSGANVLTF.

This clonotype was seen a few times. This sequence joins TRBV19 and TRBJ2-2, with D possibly being TRBD2 (5 bases). There are 16 residues in the CDR3. Between the trimmed V and J ends, which lost 9 bases and 0 bases, there was a span of 17 bases. The germline V gene encodes CDR1 LNHDA and CDR2 SQIVND (reference sequence). Here the CDR3 reads CASTVYSSANTGELFF. The CDR3 region has the DNA TGTGCCAGCACCGTATACAGTAGCGCGAACACCGGGGAGCTGTTTTTT.

V gene TRBV15 combines with J gene TRBJ1-1; possibly TRBD1 for D (5 bases). The V and J ends lost 1 base and 3 bases respectively, with 9 bases between them. The CDR3 is made up of 14 amino acids. Germline CDR1 is LNHNV and CDR2 is YYDKDF (reference sequence). CDR3 DNA sequence: TGTGCCACCAGCAGAGCCAGGGAGCACACTGAAGCTTTCTTT. As protein: CATSRAREHTEAFF.

The CDR3 nucleotides read TGTGCTAGTGGTTATGGGCGCGGTACAGATACGCAGTATTTT. Its translation is CASGYGRGTDTQYF. The chain carries TRBV12-5 and TRBJ2-3; D not certain. The CDR3 sequence is 14 residues long. Germline V gene lookup returns CDR1 LGHNT and CDR2 FRNRAP. The V and J ends lost 4 bases and 3 bases respectively, with 11 bases between them.

The V gene is TRBV5-1, the J gene TRBJ1-6, with D perhaps matching TRBD1 (5 bases). V was pared by 7 bases and J by 8 bases, with 22 bases between. From germline, CDR1 is SGHRS and CDR2 YFSETQ. CDR3 length: 16 residues. The CDR3 nucleotides are TGCGCCAGCCGCCTTATCTACCGGGGGAAGGATTCACCCCTCCACTTT. Translated, it gives CASRLIYRGKDSPLHF.

This clonotype appeared a few times. The chain has TRBV4-1 and TRBJ1-5, with TRBD1 matching over 7 bases. V shed 1 base, J shed 5 bases, and the junction held 5 bases outside the gene matches. Germline V gene sequence: CDR1 MGHRA, CDR2 YSYEKL. The CDR3 extends over 15 amino acids. CDR3 DNA: TGCGCCAGCAGCCAAGTGGAGGGGGCGCATCAGCCCCAGCATTTT. Translated: CASSQVEGAHQPQHF.

The rearrangement joins TRBV12-3 or TRBV12-4 to TRBJ2-2; 10 bases are shared with TRBD2. V gave up 5 bases and J gave up 6 bases; unmatched junction bases: 9. This CDR3 has 16 residues. CDR3 bases: TGTGCCAGCAGTACAGGAGCGGGGGGGCCCCCCGGGGAGCTGTTTTTT. It translates to CASSTGAGGPPGELFF.

This clonotype was observed a few times. This chain connects TRBV12-3 or TRBV12-4 to TRBJ2-1, with TRBD2 identical over 13 bases. The CDR3 spans 17 residues. V lost 3 bases, J lost 1 base, and 3 bases stayed unmatched. This CDR3 reads CASSFSTSGGSYNEQFF. Written as DNA, the CDR3 is TGTGCCAGCAGTTTTTCGACTAGCGGGGGGTCCTACAATGAGCAGTTCTTC.

The sample holds a few counts of this clonotype. The chain is built from TRBV12-3 or TRBV12-4 and TRBJ1-5, with D maybe TRBD1 (5 bases). The ends were cut back, 2 bases at V and 2 bases at J, with 10 bases in the middle. This CDR3 comprises 15 residues. The CDR3 loop is CASSLNEQGNQPQHF. The CDR3 DNA is TGTGCCAGCAGTTTAAACGAACAGGGCAATCAGCCCCAGCATTTT.

The sample holds many counts of this clonotype. In DNA, the CDR3 is TGTGCCAGCAGCCCCGTCCGGGATGGCCTTAATGAGCAGTTCTTC. Translation: CASSPVRDGLNEQFF. This chain connects TRBV7-6 to TRBJ2-1, with D perhaps TRBD2 (5 bases). The V gene's germline CDR1 is SGHVS and CDR2 FNYEAQ. The CDR3 is made up of 15 amino acids. Trimming stripped 5 bases from V and 7 bases from J, with 18 bases between.

This clonotype has a handful of counts. This chain links TRBV15 with TRBJ1-3, with D possibly matching TRBD1 (6 bases). V was cut by 0 bases and J by 4 bases, with 10 bases left in between. The CDR3 loop spans 15 amino acids. The germline V gene encodes CDR1 LNHNV and CDR2 YYDKDF (reference sequence). The CDR3 here is CATSRDRGPGNTIYF. The CDR3 DNA is TGTGCCACCAGCAGAGATCGGGGGCCAGGAAACACCATATATTTT. The full variable domain, with the rest looked up from reference TRBV15 and TRBJ1-3, is DAMVIQNPRYQVTQFGKPVTLSCSQTLNHNVMYWYQQKSSQAPKLLFHYYDKDFNNEADTPDNFQSRRPNTSFCFLDIRSPGLGDTAMYLCATSRDRGPGNTIYFGEGSWLTVV.

The rearrangement joins TRBV7-2 to TRBJ2-2, with D perhaps assigned TRBD1 or TRBD2 (5 bases each). This CDR3 spans 17 amino acids. The germline V gene has CDR1 SGHTA and CDR2 FQGNSA. V lost 6 bases and J 3 bases, leaving 20 bases between the germline ends. The CDR3 DNA is TGTGCCAGCAGGGGGTCTTTGGGGGAGAGATACACCGGGGAGCTGTTTTTT. Translation: CASRGSLGERYTGELFF.

This clonotype was seen many times. The V and J genes are TRBV7-2 and TRBJ2-3, with 10 nucleotides matching TRBD1. There are 14 residues in the CDR3. With 6 bases clipped from V and 6 bases from J, the junction kept 6 bases outside the gene matches. The germline CDR1 and CDR2 sequences are SGHTA and FQGNSA. DNA for the CDR3: TGTGCCAGCAGTCGACAGGGGGCGGCGGATACGCAGTATTTT. Amino acid sequence: CASSRQGAADTQYF. Looking up the rest from reference TRBV7-2 and TRBJ2-3 gives the full variable domain: GAGVSQSPSNKVTEKGKDVELRCDPISGHTALYWYRQSLGQGLEFLIYFQGNSAPDKSGLPSDRFSAERTGGSVSTLTIQRTQQEDSAVYLCASSRQGAADTQYFGPGTRLTVL.

V gene TRBV12-3 or TRBV12-4 combines with J gene TRBJ1-1; D gene ambiguous. V shed 8 bases and J shed 11 bases, with 18 bases lying between them. This CDR3 is 12 amino acids long. The CDR3: CASSTTGARAFF. In DNA form, the CDR3 reads TGTGCCAGCTCCACAACCGGAGCGCGGGCTTTCTTT.

This clonotype appeared a few times. The chain links TRBV28 to TRBJ2-7; no reliable D call. The CDR3 spans 14 residues. The V gene's germline CDR1 is MDHEN and CDR2 SYDVKM. V was trimmed by 3 bases and J by 0 bases, leaving 9 bases between them. The CDR3 region has the DNA TGTGCCAGCAGTTTCAAGGATGACTCCTACGAGCAGTACTTC. The encoded protein is CASSFKDDSYEQYF.

The rearrangement uses TRBV12-5 and TRBJ1-2; D may be TRBD1 (5 bases). CDR1 LGHNT and CDR2 FRNRAP come from the germline V gene. CDR3 length equals 14 residues. V was pared by 1 base and J by 2 bases, with 8 bases between. The CDR3 loop reads CASGLAGPNYGYTF. CDR3 sequence (DNA): TGTGCTAGTGGTTTGGCGGGACCGAACTATGGCTACACCTTC.

J is TRBJ2-3 and V is TRBV7-9, with a possible D match to TRBD2 (5 bases). Trimming removed 1 base from V and 6 bases from J, with 8 bases in between. This CDR3 has 13 amino acids. Germline V CDR1 and CDR2: SEHNR, FQNEAQ (reference sequence). CDR3: CASSLEPGDTQYF. The CDR3 DNA reads as TGTGCCAGCAGCTTAGAACCGGGGGATACGCAGTATTTT.

This clonotype showed up just a few times. The rearrangement uses TRBV7-2 and TRBJ1-2; unclear D gene. The germline V gene encodes CDR1 SGHTA and CDR2 FQGNSA. V lost 10 bases and J lost 8, with 11 bases in between. The length of the CDR3 is 10 residues. This CDR3 reads CATLTGGYTF. The DNA of the CDR3 is TGTGCCACCTTAACTGGAGGCTACACCTTC.

The chain carries TRBV4-1 and TRBJ2-2; D may be TRBD2 (5 bases). V was clipped by 0 bases and J by 8 bases, with 13 bases between them. The CDR3 is made up of 15 amino acids. CDR1 and CDR2 (germline): MGHRA, YSYEKL. This CDR3 is CASSQEVGASGELFF. The CDR3 DNA reads TGCGCCAGCAGCCAAGAAGTGGGAGCGAGTGGGGAGCTGTTTTTT.

This clonotype came up a few times. The V gene is TRBV28, the J gene TRBJ1-3; D remains ambiguous. This CDR3 has 15 residues. CDR1 and CDR2 from the germline V gene are MDHEN and SYDVKM. V was clipped by 4 bases and J by 0 bases, with 10 bases between them. In nucleotides, the CDR3 is TGTGCCAGCAGTTCCCGACGAATCTCTGGAAACACCATATATTTT. Amino acid sequence: CASSSRRISGNTIYF. Drawing the rest from reference TRBV28 and TRBJ1-3, the complete variable domain is DVKVTQSSRYLVKRTGEKVFLECVQDMDHENMFWYRQDPGLGLRLIYFSYDVKMKEKGDIPEGYSVSREKKERFSLILESASTNQTSMYLCASSSRRISGNTIYFGEGSWLTVV.

This chain's CDR3 is CASSWTGGTVETQYF. The CDR3 DNA follows: TGCGCCAGCAGCTGGACAGGGGGGACCGTAGAGACCCAGTACTTC. The rearrangement joins TRBV5-1 to TRBJ2-5; 10 positions match TRBD1. V trimming: 3 bases; J trimming: 4 bases; junction bases outside the gene matches: 6. CDR1 and CDR2 from the germline V gene are SGHRS and YFSETQ. The CDR3 consists of 15 residues.

This chain uses TRBV27 with TRBJ1-5; D unresolved. V shed 0 bases and J shed 4 bases, with 10 bases lying between them. The CDR3 spans 15 residues. The germline V gene has CDR1 MNHEY and CDR2 SMNVEV (reference sequence). The CDR3 here is CASSLSRPYNQPQHF. In DNA form, the CDR3 reads TGTGCCAGCAGTTTATCCCGACCCTATAATCAGCCCCAGCATTTT.

This CDR3 is CASSAIQGTEAFF. As DNA, the CDR3 is TGTGCCAGCAGCGCCATACAGGGGACTGAAGCTTTCTTT. This chain links TRBV7-3 with TRBJ1-1; TRBD1 matches at 7 bases. CDR1 and CDR2 from the germline V gene are SGHTA and FQGTGA. The CDR3 has 13 residues. V was pared by 5 bases and J by 5 bases, with 5 bases of the junction left unmatched.

Remarks on this clonotype: One junction end disagrees with the germline gene, perhaps due to a read error. The V gene is TRBV4-1, the J gene TRBJ1-1; 8 positions match TRBD1. This CDR3 has 13 residues. Germline-derived CDR1 and CDR2 are MGHRA and YSYEKL. The CDR3 sequence: CSSKGTGNTEAFF. CDR3 DNA sequence: TGCTCCAGCAAAGGGACAGGGAACACTGAAGCTTTCTTT.

The chain carries TRBV7-9 and TRBJ2-1; tentatively, D is TRBD1 or TRBD2 (5 bases each). The ends were cut back, 4 bases at V and 6 bases at J, with 10 bases in the middle. The CDR3 totals 13 residues. Germline-derived CDR1 and CDR2 are SEHNR and FQNEAQ (reference sequence). This CDR3 is CASSSWDVNEQFF. The CDR3 coding sequence is TGTGCCAGCAGCTCGTGGGACGTCAATGAGCAGTTCTTC.

The chain is built from TRBV28 and TRBJ1-4; 8 positions agree with TRBD1. The CDR3 sequence is 18 residues long. V was clipped by 6 bases and J by 17 bases; unmatched bases: 29. Germline CDR1 is MDHEN and CDR2 is SYDVKM. CDR3: CASSPDREGRNSNENLFF. The DNA for the CDR3 is TGTGCCAGCAGCCCGGACAGGGAGGGGCGTAACTCTAATGAAAACCTTTTTTTT.

In its sample, this clonotype was seen many times. V is TRBV6-2 or TRBV6-3 and J is TRBJ2-1, with D perhaps TRBD2 (5 bases). The CDR3 runs to 15 residues. Per the germline V gene, CDR1 is MNHEY and CDR2 is SVGEGT. Trimming took 7 bases from V and 4 from J, leaving 17 bases between them. Here the CDR3 reads CASTPVGLEYNEQFF. In nucleotides, the CDR3 is TGTGCCAGCACCCCAGTAGGACTCGAGTACAATGAGCAGTTCTTC.

The chain recombines TRBV6-6 with TRBJ2-7, with a tentative D call TRBD1 (5 bases). Germline CDR1 is MNHNY and CDR2 is SVGAGI (reference sequence). This CDR3 region has 15 residues. V shed 9 bases and J shed 0 bases, with 18 bases lying between them. The CDR3 protein is CARSQTATYSYEQYF. CDR3 nucleotides: TGTGCCAGAAGTCAGACAGCCACTTACTCCTACGAGCAGTACTTC.

On this clonotype itself: Since a much larger clone is just one base distant, this may be a read error. The chain has TRBV7-2 and TRBJ1-5; 7 bases are shared with TRBD1. The CDR3 has 15 amino acids. Germline CDR1 and CDR2: SGHTA and FQGNSA. The DNA for the CDR3 is TGTGCCAGCAGCTTAACGACAGGGCGTAATCAGCCCCAGAATTTT. Protein product: CASSLTTGRNQPQNF.

A remark on this clonotype: A much larger clone is a single base away; this may be a read error. The chain carries TRBV7-2 and TRBJ2-5; maybe TRBD1 (6 bases). Germline CDR1 reads SGHTA; CDR2 reads FQGNSA. This CDR3 has 15 amino acids. V lost 5 bases to trimming and J lost 1 base, with 14 bases between them. CDR3 sequence: CASSIPEQGQETQYF. CDR3 bases: TGTGCCAGCAGCATCCCGGAACAGGGCCAAGAGACCCAGTACTTC.